Sequencing of this TCR beta chain was carried out in a study of human T cells and chemical hapten exposure. Unique molecular identifiers were linked by the library to individual cDNA molecules. Via MiXCR, TCRdb re-called the RACE reads, giving one row per CDR3 protein. The data hold under 300,000 distinct CDR3 sequences, with 7.5% to 9% observed a single time. This sample's time point: pre-sensitization, week 0. Treatment here: therapeutic diphenylcyclopropenone sensitization with weekly scalp DPC. The input for sequencing was whole blood, taken in connection with sensitization to the hapten diphenylcyclopropenone (DPC). This TCR derives from a woman aged 40 to 49 with alopecia areata. Some clones in this sample may be carry-over from other donors' samples.

The CDR3: CASSADRGREQYF. The CDR3 DNA follows: TGTGCCAGCAGTGCCGACCGCGGTCGAGAGCAGTACTTC. The chain links TRBV2 to TRBJ2-7, with unresolved D. Germline V lookup: CDR1 SNHLY, CDR2 FYNNEI. The CDR3 extends over 13 amino acids. V dropped 4 bases and J dropped 7 bases, with 14 bases sitting between them. The complete variable domain, with remaining parts taken from reference TRBV2 and TRBJ2-7, reads EPEVTQTPSHQVTQMGQEVILRCVPISNHLYFYWYRQILGQKVEFLVSFYNNEISEKSEIFDDQFSVERPDGSNFTLKIRSTKLEDSAMYFCASSADRGREQYFGPGTRLTVT.